This passage covers 12 T cell receptor beta chains from one sample sequenced in a study of cytotoxic CD8 clonotypes in ibrutinib-treated CLL. Some clones are missing from TCRdb's copy, which holds only in-frame ones; the method was immunoSEQ multiplex PCR. The data contain some 13,000 clones, about 55% of them seen just once; the ten biggest clones take up less than 35%. The sequenced sample was PBMCs, obtained at an approximately 26-month disease-progression time point, from a patient treated with ibrutinib. Receptor source: a human donor with chronic lymphocytic leukemia.

This chain connects TRBV6-5 to TRBJ2-3; D is undetermined. Deletions cut 7 bases from V and 5 bases from J, with 4 bases between. Germline CDR1 reads MNHEY; CDR2 reads SVGAGI. CDR3 length equals 10 residues. CDR3 sequence reads: CASNRDTQYF. CDR3 in DNA: TGTGCCAGCAACAGAGATACGCAGTATTTT.

This clone was observed a handful of times. The chain uses TRBV25-1 and TRBJ2-5; no definite D call. V was cut by 3 bases and J by 7 bases, with 9 bases left in between. The CDR3 is made up of 12 amino acids. Looked up from germline, CDR1 is MGHDK and CDR2 is SYGVNS. The CDR3 sequence: CASSELRGTQYF. The CDR3 DNA is TGTGCCAGCAGTGAGTTACGTGGGACCCAGTACTTC.

This clone is medium-sized within its sample. The rearrangement uses TRBV6-1 and TRBJ2-2; 8 bases map to TRBD1. This CDR3 contains 13 residues. Trimming cost V 9 bases and J 2 bases; bases outside gene matches: 2. CDR1 and CDR2 from the germline V gene are MNHNS and SASEGT. This CDR3 is CASDRGNTGELFF. Here the CDR3 DNA reads TGTGCCAGTGACAGGGGTAACACCGGGGAGCTGTTTTTT.

V is TRBV5-1 and J is TRBJ2-1; D possibly corresponds to TRBD1 (5 bases). This CDR3 spans 13 amino acids. The germline V gene encodes CDR1 SGHRS and CDR2 YFSETQ. The ends were cut back, 0 bases at V and 6 bases at J, with 7 bases in the middle. The CDR3 nucleotides read TGCGCCAGCAGCTTGGGACAGACCAATGAGCAGTTCTTC. Residues: CASSLGQTNEQFF.

In its sample, this clone was seen a few times. The J gene is TRBJ2-3, the V gene TRBV7-9; TRBD2 is a possible D gene (7 bases). The CDR3 runs to 19 residues. The germline CDR1 and CDR2 sequences are SEHNR and FQNEAQ (reference sequence). The V end was cut by 2 bases, the J end by 2 bases, with 23 bases between. Here the CDR3 DNA reads TGTGCCAGCAGCTTACGGGGGACCGGGGGGACACCCCACACAGATACGCAGTATTTT. It translates to CASSLRGTGGTPHTDTQYF.

The chain joins TRBV19 to TRBJ1-6; the D gene is possibly TRBD1 (5 bases). Germline values: CDR1 LNHDA, CDR2 SQIVND (reference sequence). V was clipped by 5 bases and J by 14 bases, with 16 bases between them. CDR3 size: 13 residues. Here the CDR3 reads CASSFGGDGSLHF. CDR3 nucleotides: TGTGCCAGTAGTTTCGGGGGAGACGGATCCCTCCACTTT.

This clone was recorded a few times. The chain carries TRBV4-2 and TRBJ2-7; tentative D call: TRBD2 (7 bases). CDR3 length: 18 amino acids. Germline loops: CDR1 LGHNA, CDR2 YNFKEQ. With 1 base removed from V and 0 bases from J, the gap between germline ends came to 19 bases. The CDR3 DNA is TGTGCCAGCAGCCAAGGGTTAGATAGGGGGGGCGACTCCTACGAGCAGTACTTC. Translating it yields CASSQGLDRGGDSYEQYF.

This chain links TRBV5-1 with TRBJ1-4, with TRBD1 matching over 7 bases. Germline CDR1 reads SGHRS; CDR2 reads YFSETQ. The V gene end was trimmed by 4 bases and the J gene end by 3 bases; junction bases not matched to a gene: 3. The CDR3 totals 14 residues. In DNA, the CDR3 is TGCGCCAGCAGCCCCGGGACAGCTAATGAAAAACTGTTTTTT. Protein sequence: CASSPGTANEKLFF.

Written as DNA, the CDR3 is TGCGCCAGCAAGGGGGACACTGAAGCTTTCTTT. The encoded protein is CASKGDTEAFF. The chain uses TRBV5-1 and TRBJ1-1; the D gene is possibly TRBD1 (6 bases). Per germline, CDR1 SGHRS and CDR2 YFSETQ. The V end was cut by 6 bases, the J end by 3 bases, with 6 bases between. This CDR3 region has 11 residues.

A few counts support this clone. The chain employs TRBV19 and TRBJ2-1; no firm D call. Germline V CDR1 and CDR2: LNHDA, SQIVND (reference sequence). The CDR3 is 13 amino acids. V lost 5 bases, J lost 9 bases, and 14 bases lay in between. Here the CDR3 reads CASSLYRGREQFF. Here the CDR3 DNA reads TGTGCCAGTAGTCTTTACCGAGGTCGTGAGCAGTTCTTC.

The chain combines TRBV29-1 with TRBJ2-1; D possibly matches TRBD1 or TRBD2 (5 bases each). This CDR3 contains 13 residues. Germline assignment: CDR1 SQVTM and CDR2 ANQGSEA. Trimming took off 5 bases at V and 7 bases at J, with 15 bases between the two ends. In DNA form, the CDR3 reads TGCAGCGTTTCGGGGCCCCCCCAGAATGAGCAGTTCTTC. This translates into CSVSGPPQNEQFF.

This rearrangement joins TRBV2 to TRBJ1-6; 8 bases match TRBD1. Germline assignment: CDR1 SNHLY and CDR2 FYNNEI. The CDR3 contains 18 residues. V lost 10 bases, J lost 5 bases, and 19 bases stayed unmatched. The CDR3 region has the DNA TGTGCCACCAGCTACTCAGGGGGCCGACGGATGAATAATTCACCCCTCCACTTT. The encoded protein is CATSYSGGRRMNNSPLHF. Full variable domain (missing parts from reference TRBV2 and TRBJ1-6): EPEVTQTPSHQVTQMGQEVILRCVPISNHLYFYWYRQILGQKVEFLVSFYNNEISEKSEIFDDQFSVERPDGSNFTLKIRSTKLEDSAMYFCATSYSGGRRMNNSPLHFGNGTRLTVT.